Presented here are 14 T cell receptor beta chains from one specimen sequenced in a study of T cells in Graves' hyperthyroidism and ophthalmopathy. Amplification of TCR beta CDR3 regions used RNA as the template. Researchers ran a first-round RT-PCR on the TCR CDR3 using the HTBI primer set. TCRdb recomputed calls from the multiplex PCR reads with MiXCR, one row per CDR3 protein. The data contain 300,000 to 350,000 distinct CDR3 sequences, 21% of them singletons. The sequencing input was blood. These receptors originate from a woman aged 50 to 65 with Graves' hyperthyroidism.

This clonotype has at least ten counts. This sequence joins TRBV7-9 and TRBJ1-1; D gene uncertain. The CDR3 is 13 amino acids. Per germline, CDR1 SEHNR and CDR2 FQNEAQ (reference sequence). Trimming removed 5 bases from V and 2 bases from J, with 9 bases in between. The chain's CDR3 is CASSPRPNTEAFF. Here the CDR3 DNA reads TGTGCCAGCAGCCCCCGACCAAACACTGAAGCTTTCTTT. Complete variable domain (other parts from reference TRBV7-9 and TRBJ1-1): DTGVSQNPRHKITKRGQNVTFRCDPISEHNRLYWYRQTLGQGPEFLTYFQNEAQLEKSRLLSDRFSAERPKGSFSTLEIQRTEQGDSAMYLCASSPRPNTEAFFGQGTRLTVV.

The J gene is TRBJ2-7, the V gene TRBV7-6; D ambiguous. Germline loops: CDR1 SGHVS, CDR2 FNYEAQ. The length of the CDR3 is 13 residues. V was pared by 1 base and J by 1 base, with 5 bases between. DNA of the CDR3: TGTGCCAGCAGCTTAGTAGCTTCCTACGAGCAGTACTTC. This codes for CASSLVASYEQYF.

This clonotype came up many times. CDR3 coding DNA: TGTGCCAGTCAGCCGTACCCTTCAACTAATGAAAAACTGTTTTTT. This codes for CASQPYPSTNEKLFF. V gene TRBV6-1 combines with J gene TRBJ1-4; D is unresolved. The V end lost 9 bases, the J end lost 0 bases, and 14 bases lay between the germline ends. The CDR3 has 15 amino acids. Germline CDR1 is MNHNS and CDR2 is SASEGT.

The genes are TRBV6-1 and TRBJ2-7, with D uncertain. The germline V and J ends were trimmed by 4 bases and 4 bases, with 14 bases remaining between them. The CDR3 is 14 amino acids. Germline loops: CDR1 MNHNS, CDR2 SASEGT. Here the CDR3 DNA reads TGTGCCAGCAGTGCGACCTCTGGATGGTACGAGCAGTACTTC. This gives the protein CASSATSGWYEQYF.

This clonotype was counted many times. This chain joins TRBV30 and TRBJ1-1; 7 positions agree with TRBD1. The CDR3 length is 15 residues. The germline CDR1 and CDR2 sequences are GTSNPN and SVGIG (reference sequence). V lost 1 base to trimming and J lost 1 base; unmatched junction nucleotides: 6. CDR3 residues: CAWSEPTGRNTEAFF. CDR3 in DNA: TGTGCCTGGAGTGAACCGACAGGGAGGAACACTGAAGCTTTCTTT.

This clonotype was seen more than once but under ten times. The chain has TRBV29-1 and TRBJ1-1; D gene uncertain. The CDR3 sequence is 13 residues long. Trimming took 3 bases from V and 6 from J, leaving 14 bases between them. Per germline, CDR1 SQVTM and CDR2 ANQGSEA. CDR3 bases: TGCAGCGTTGATACGACGGTTGTAGCTGAAGCTTTCTTT. It translates to CSVDTTVVAEAFF.

This clonotype was recorded a few times. The rearrangement uses TRBV20-1 and TRBJ2-5; 7 bases fit TRBD2. Trimming cost V 1 base and J 10 bases; bases outside gene matches: 18. This CDR3 has 16 amino acids. Germline V gene data show CDR1 as DFQATT and CDR2 as SNEGSKA (reference sequence). Here the CDR3 reads CSARAPGAHSGSFQYF. CDR3 DNA: TGCAGTGCTAGAGCCCCCGGCGCTCATAGCGGGTCGTTCCAGTACTTC.

The chain is built from TRBV7-9 and TRBJ2-7, with D possibly being TRBD1 or TRBD2 (6 bases each). The V gene's germline CDR1 is SEHNR and CDR2 FQNEAQ (reference sequence). Trimming pared 5 bases from V and 2 bases from J, leaving 13 bases between. This CDR3 has 14 residues. CDR3 bases: TGTGCCAGCAGCCCCGAGGAGGGGGCCTACGAGCAGTACTTC. Translation gives CASSPEEGAYEQYF.

The sample holds many counts of this clonotype. The J gene is TRBJ2-7, the V gene TRBV5-1; 8 bases are shared with TRBD1. The CDR3 consists of 13 residues. The V and J ends lost 4 bases and 4 bases, in that order; junction bases with no gene match: 4. Germline V gene lookup returns CDR1 SGHRS and CDR2 YFSETQ. The CDR3, as DNA: TGCGCCAGCAGCGGACAGGGTGATTACGAGCAGTACTTC. Protein product: CASSGQGDYEQYF.

This clonotype came up many times. This chain links TRBV6-1 with TRBJ1-2, with TRBD1 matching 7 bases. The germline V gene has CDR1 MNHNS and CDR2 SASEGT. V dropped 7 bases and J dropped 6; count of bases not matched to a gene: 11. The CDR3 spans 14 residues. As DNA, the CDR3 is TGTGCCAGCACCCCTCGCCAGGGGGTGAATGGCTACACCTTC. Encoded protein: CASTPRQGVNGYTF.

This clonotype has at least ten counts. CDR3 sequence (DNA): TGTGCCAGCAGCCAGGGGGACAGGGGATCCGGGGAGCTGTTTTTT. It translates to CASSQGDRGSGELFF. J is TRBJ2-2 and V is TRBV3-1; 10 bases are shared with TRBD1. J lost 6 bases, V lost 3 bases, and 4 bases had no gene match. CDR1 is LGHDT and CDR2 is YNNKEL in the germline V gene (reference sequence). The CDR3 loop spans 15 amino acids.

Worth noting for this clonotype: This sequence may be a read error, since a much larger clone differs from it by one base. The V call is TRBV5-1, the J call TRBJ1-1, with 9 bases fitting TRBD1. Germline V CDR1 and CDR2: SGHRS, YFSETQ. The CDR3 is made up of 15 amino acids. CDR3 residues: CVSSLADRGWTEAFF. CDR3 nucleotide sequence: TGCGTCAGCAGCTTGGCTGACAGGGGGTGGACTGAAGCTTTCTTT.

This clonotype was observed many times. The genes are TRBV20-1 and TRBJ2-1, with D possibly called TRBD1 or TRBD2 (7 bases each). In germline, CDR1 is DFQATT, CDR2 SNEGSKA (reference sequence). The CDR3 has 13 amino acids. V lost 0 bases and J 8 bases, leaving 11 bases between the germline ends. In DNA form, the CDR3 reads TGCAGTGCTAGAGAGACAGGGAGGGATGAGCAGTTCTTC. It translates to CSARETGRDEQFF.

The chain couples TRBV6-1 to TRBJ1-2; weak D call: TRBD1 (5 bases). Germline CDR1 reads MNHNS; CDR2 reads SASEGT. Trimming took 5 bases from V and 6 from J, leaving 13 bases between them. The CDR3 totals 13 residues. The CDR3 loop is CASSTGGVNGYTF. CDR3 sequence (DNA): TGTGCCAGCAGTACCGGGGGGGTCAATGGCTACACCTTC.